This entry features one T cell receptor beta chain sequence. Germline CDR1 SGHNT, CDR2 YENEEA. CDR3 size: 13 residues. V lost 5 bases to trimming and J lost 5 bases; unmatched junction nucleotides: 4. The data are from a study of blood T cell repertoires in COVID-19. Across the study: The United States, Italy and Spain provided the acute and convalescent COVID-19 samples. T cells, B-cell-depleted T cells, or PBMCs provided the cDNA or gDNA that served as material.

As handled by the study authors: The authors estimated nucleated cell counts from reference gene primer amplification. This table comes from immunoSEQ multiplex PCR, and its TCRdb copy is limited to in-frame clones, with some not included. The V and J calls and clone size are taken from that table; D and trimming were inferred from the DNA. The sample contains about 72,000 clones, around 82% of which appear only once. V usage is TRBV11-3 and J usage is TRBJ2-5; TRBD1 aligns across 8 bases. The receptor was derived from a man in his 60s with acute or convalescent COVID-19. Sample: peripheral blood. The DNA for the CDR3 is TGTGCCAGCAGCCCAGGGGGCTGGGAGACCCAGTACTTC. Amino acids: CASSPGGWETQYF.